This T cell receptor (beta chain) was documented in a study of early T cells in non-severe SARS-CoV-2 infection. Whole-study context: Sequencing targeted bulk RNA from unsorted whole blood, leaving chains unpaired. Broader study findings: Anti-spike CD8 specificities were favored by VDJdb matching, whose results missed private and CD4 specificities.

With regard to this clonotype: Its antigen is still unknown. This may be a read error, as it is one base from a much larger clone.

The CDR3 totals 13 residues. The V gene lost 3 bases and the J gene lost 6 bases, with 10 bases spanning the gap. Germline V gene data show CDR1 as MDHEN and CDR2 as SYDVKM. The TCR library protocol attached unique molecular identifiers to the individual cDNA molecules. TCRdb re-called the 5' RACE reads with MiXCR, one entry per CDR3 protein. The sample yields under 35,000 distinct CDR3 sequences, approximately 5.6% seen once. The chain uses TRBV28 and TRBJ2-3, with D maybe TRBD2 (5 bases). Sequences were obtained from whole blood. This TCR was recovered from an adult who was a healthcare worker with PCR-confirmed SARS-CoV-2 infection or an uninfected control (not recorded which). Here the CDR3 reads CASSLKGGDTQYF. The CDR3 DNA is TGTGCCAGCAGTTTGAAGGGCGGGGATACGCAGTATTTT.